The 23 T cell receptor beta chains listed next were all sequenced from one sample in a study of T cells expressing NK-cell markers. After re-calling the 5' RACE reads, TCRdb lists one entry per CDR3 protein, DNA absent. This sample's table has under 600,000 distinct CDR3 sequences. The sample was blood T cells: a sorted CD56 or NKG2C T cell subset, CD4+ or CD8+ T cells, or bulk PBMC T cells (not recorded which). The receptors were gathered from a woman aged 45 to 65 in good health.

J is TRBJ2-1 and V is TRBV10-3; TCRdb lists TRBD2, though no DNA is available to test this call. This CDR3 comprises 18 residues. The germline gives CDR1 ENHRY, CDR2 SYGVKD. This CDR3 reads CAIRGLAGDKSSYNEQFF.

The genes are TRBV12-3 or TRBV12-4 and TRBJ1-2; TCRdb selects TRBD1, and the lack of DNA leaves this call unchecked. The length of the CDR3 is 17 residues. The CDR3: CASSLRGVGTLSYGYTF.

This sequence joins TRBV6-5 and TRBJ2-1; absent DNA, TCRdb's TRBD2 call cannot be checked. The V gene's germline CDR1 is MNHEY and CDR2 SVGAGI. The CDR3 spans 11 residues. The CDR3 is CASWRGGEQFF.

CDR3 residues: CASTRDGASGNNEQFF. The genes are TRBV3-1 and TRBJ2-1; TCRdb's assignment of TRBD2 cannot be checked, as there is no DNA. This CDR3 contains 16 residues. Germline CDR1 and CDR2: LGHDT and YNNKEL (reference sequence).

V usage is TRBV7-9 and J usage is TRBJ1-1; as DNA is missing, the TRBD1 call by TCRdb cannot be tested. The CDR3 loop spans 14 amino acids. The germline gives CDR1 SEHNR, CDR2 FQNEAQ (reference sequence). The chain's CDR3 is CASSGEGQGPEAFF.

The chain employs TRBV11-2 and TRBJ2-7; TCRdb lists TRBD1, though no DNA is available to test this call. The CDR3 has 16 residues. Germline loops: CDR1 SGHAT, CDR2 FQNNGV. This chain's CDR3 is CASSFRWDRGSYEQYF.

This chain uses TRBV5-1 with TRBJ2-1; TCRdb indicates TRBD1, and absent DNA this call remains unverified. The CDR3 is 16 residues long. In germline, CDR1 is SGHRS, CDR2 YFSETQ. CDR3 residues: CASSPQAGQGVNEQFF.

The rearrangement joins TRBV29-1 to TRBJ2-2; without DNA, the TCRdb call of TRBD1 cannot be checked. This CDR3 has 13 residues. Germline values: CDR1 SQVTM, CDR2 ANQGSEA. CDR3 protein: CSVQTGGTGELFF.

The chain has TRBV20-1 and TRBJ2-5; TCRdb outputs TRBD1, but without DNA this stays unchecked. The CDR3 has 17 residues. Per the germline V gene, CDR1 is DFQATT and CDR2 is SNEGSKA (reference sequence). CDR3 in amino acids: CSARPPSGRTEGETQYF.

The chain employs TRBV12-5 and TRBJ1-1. The germline gives CDR1 LGHNT, CDR2 FRNRAP. The CDR3 has 14 amino acids. The CDR3 reads CASGFANRNTEAFF.

This chain links TRBV11-2 with TRBJ2-3; TCRdb indicates TRBD1, and absent DNA this call remains unverified. The CDR3 sequence is 17 residues long. CDR1 is SGHAT and CDR2 is FQNNGV in the germline V gene. CDR3 protein: CASSLWGGDRFADTQYF.

This sequence joins TRBV20-1 and TRBJ2-3; no DNA is available, so the TRBD2 call from TCRdb remains unchecked. There are 15 residues in the CDR3. Looked up from germline, CDR1 is DFQATT and CDR2 is SNEGSKA (reference sequence). The CDR3 sequence: CSATRTSSATDTQYF.

This sequence joins TRBV20-1 and TRBJ2-7; TCRdb indicates TRBD2, and absent DNA this call remains unverified. The V gene's germline CDR1 is DFQATT and CDR2 SNEGSKA (reference sequence). This CDR3 spans 14 amino acids. CDR3 loop: CSADSGMGSYEQYF.

The chain couples TRBV4-1 to TRBJ1-1. Germline values: CDR1 MGHRA, CDR2 YSYEKL. The CDR3 covers 14 residues. This chain's CDR3 is CASSRLSGNTEAFF.

The chain combines TRBV7-9 with TRBJ1-3. CDR1 is SEHNR and CDR2 is FQNEAQ in the germline V gene (reference sequence). The CDR3 loop spans 14 amino acids. CDR3: CASSQNRARNTIYF.

The J gene is TRBJ1-5, the V gene TRBV29-1. Germline-derived CDR1 and CDR2 are SQVTM and ANQGSEA. CDR3 length: 13 residues. CDR3 region: CSVEKGQNQPQHF.

The rearrangement joins TRBV24-1 to TRBJ1-5; the TRBD1 assignment by TCRdb is unverifiable without DNA. The CDR3 loop spans 14 amino acids. CDR1 is KGHDR and CDR2 is SFDVKD in the germline V gene. The CDR3 sequence is CATSRQGSIQPQHF.

CDR3: CASGSGRAQMSETQYF. The chain has TRBV5-1 and TRBJ2-5; the TCRdb D gene call, TRBD2, has no DNA to confirm it. Germline CDR1 and CDR2: SGHRS and YFSETQ. This CDR3 is 16 amino acids long.

This chain links TRBV29-1 with TRBJ1-3; lacking DNA, the TRBD1 call made by TCRdb goes unchecked. In germline, CDR1 is SQVTM, CDR2 ANQGSEA. The CDR3 extends over 16 amino acids. The CDR3 here is CSVAGNRDSSGNTIYF.

The chain employs TRBV5-1 and TRBJ1-5; the TRBD1 assignment by TCRdb is unverifiable without DNA. This CDR3 spans 16 amino acids. Germline-derived CDR1 and CDR2 are SGHRS and YFSETQ. CDR3 sequence reads: CASSLGTGMGNQPQHF.

The chain employs TRBV5-1 and TRBJ2-1; TCRdb indicates TRBD2, and absent DNA this call remains unverified. The CDR3 is made up of 16 amino acids. The V gene's germline CDR1 is SGHRS and CDR2 YFSETQ. The CDR3: CASSLGGTSSYNEQFF.

V usage is TRBV12-3 or TRBV12-4 and J usage is TRBJ2-1; the TCRdb D gene call, TRBD2, has no DNA to confirm it. The CDR3 has 16 residues. The CDR3 is CASSLGGLADTYEQFF.

The chain combines TRBV19 with TRBJ2-1. The length of the CDR3 is 13 residues. Germline V gene lookup returns CDR1 LNHDA and CDR2 SQIVND (reference sequence). The CDR3 protein is CASRERSYNEQFF.